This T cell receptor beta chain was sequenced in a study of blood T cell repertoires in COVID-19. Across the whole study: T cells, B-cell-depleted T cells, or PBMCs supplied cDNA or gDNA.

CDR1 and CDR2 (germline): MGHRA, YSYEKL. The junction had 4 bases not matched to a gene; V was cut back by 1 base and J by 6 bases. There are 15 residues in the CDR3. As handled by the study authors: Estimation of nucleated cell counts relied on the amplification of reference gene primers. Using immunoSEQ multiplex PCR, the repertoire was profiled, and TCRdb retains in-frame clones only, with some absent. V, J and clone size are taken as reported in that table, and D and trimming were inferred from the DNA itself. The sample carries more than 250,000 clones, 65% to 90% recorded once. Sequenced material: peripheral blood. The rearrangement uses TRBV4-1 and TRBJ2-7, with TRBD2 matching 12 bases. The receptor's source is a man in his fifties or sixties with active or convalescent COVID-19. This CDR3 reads CASSQATSGSSEQYF. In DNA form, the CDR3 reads TGCGCCAGCAGCCAAGCGACTAGCGGGAGTAGCGAGCAGTACTTC.